This entry describes one T cell receptor (beta chain). This clonotype was recorded a few times. Its specific antigen is unknown. No base-level quality is on record; no much larger clone is a single base apart. Based on the germline V gene, the CDR1 and CDR2 sequences are KGHSH and LQKENI. The CDR3 starts with the cysteine, ends with the phenylalanine, and has 14 residues. Just CDR3 DNA is preserved here, 42 bases in frame from base 1. Trimming takes 2 bases from V and 3 bases from J, and the germline ends sit 8 bases apart. The patients picked for sequencing were ones in whom flow cytometry had shown an expansion of CD8+CD57+ cells. All patients had severe acquired aplastic anemia diagnosed by International Study of Aplastic Anemia and Agranulocytosis and Camitta criteria. At the time blood was sampled, none of the patients had received any therapy. TCR repertoires of sorted CD4+ and CD8+ blood T cells from severe aplastic anemia patients and healthy subjects were deep-sequenced in the study. In the USA, patient enrollment took place under clinicaltrials.gov protocols 00001620, 01623167, 00001397, 00071045, 00081523 and 00961064. Ficoll-Paque density gradient centrifugation was used to isolate peripheral blood mononuclear cells. CD4+ and CD8+ T cells were sorted by FACS or magnetic beads before DNA extraction.

The data derive from a study of CD8+CD57+ T cells in acquired aplastic anemia (dated 2018 in TCRdb). Regarding the research as a whole: Extracted DNA from sorted CD4+ and CD8+ cells averaged around 3.5 ug, ranging from roughly 0.17 to 27.4 ug. A CD8+CD57+ expansion meant a frequency higher than the mean frequency seen in healthy subjects. Broader findings and caveats from the paper: Patients and healthy controls showed no significant difference in CD8+ Simpson's diversity (P=0.060). Roughly 30 CD8+ CDR3 sequences were found to be shared between patients and controls, but these sequences appeared to be highly expressed in patients and within the immunodominant clones of the patients.

Genomic DNA was used as template for profiling of TCR beta VDJ combinations and CDR3 sequences. TCR repertoire sequencing was run on an Illumina HiSeq 2000. Processing in the source paper ran as follows. TRBV/TRBJ rearrangement plots, CDR3 size and DJ length profiles, and Simpson's diversity index were used to assess repertoires. The most abundant DNA sequence in the deep sequencing data was defined as the immunodominant clone. CDR3 amino acid sequences were screened for sharing across subjects and were compared with published repertoires and the VDJdb database. Using fastp trimming at Q25 and MiXCR clonotype assembly, TCRdb reanalyzed the public sequencing data and kept in-frame beta chains. For every CDR3 protein sequence, its rows merge into one entry that carries the most common genes and DNA. The V and J calls and clone size are TCRdb's, not the authors'. This sample lists around 200,000 distinct CDR3 sequences; under 55% were detected once. The ten largest account for just under 20% of the sample.

The sequence was collected from a human donor with aplastic anemia. The sample consisted of sorted CD4+, CD8+, or CD8+CD57+ T cells (not recorded which) from PBMCs. The chain joins TRBV18 to TRBJ1-5, with the identity of the D gene unclear. DNA sequence: TGTGCCAGCTCACCAAATGGACCCAATCAGCCCCAGCATTTT. Its protein is CASSPNGPNQPQHF.